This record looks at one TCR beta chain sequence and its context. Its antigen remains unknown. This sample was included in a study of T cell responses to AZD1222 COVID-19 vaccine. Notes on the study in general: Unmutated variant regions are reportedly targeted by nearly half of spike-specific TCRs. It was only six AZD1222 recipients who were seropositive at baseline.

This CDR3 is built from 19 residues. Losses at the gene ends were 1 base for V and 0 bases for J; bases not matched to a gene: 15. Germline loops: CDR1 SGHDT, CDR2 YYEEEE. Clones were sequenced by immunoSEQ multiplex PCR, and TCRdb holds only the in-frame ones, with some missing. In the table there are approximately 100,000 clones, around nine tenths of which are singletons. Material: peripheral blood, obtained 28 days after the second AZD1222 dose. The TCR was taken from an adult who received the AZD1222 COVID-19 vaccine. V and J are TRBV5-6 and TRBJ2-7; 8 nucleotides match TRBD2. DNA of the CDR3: TGTGCCAGCAGCTTGCGCCTAGCGGGCGTAGGAATAAGCTCCTACGAGCAGTACTTC. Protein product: CASSLRLAGVGISSYEQYF.